Below, 27 T cell receptor beta chains from the same sample are listed, as sequenced in a study of blood T cell repertoires in COVID-19. Method: immunoSEQ multiplex PCR; TCRdb's copy keeps in-frame clones and lacks some. This sample has a few hundred thousand clones; 70% to 90% occur once, and the top ten carry roughly 4.9%. Sequencing used peripheral blood. The receptor source for this set is a woman aged 55 to 70 with COVID-19, enrolled during active disease.

CDR3 residues: CASSLGQGTYNEQFF. In DNA form, the CDR3 reads TGTGCCAGCAGCCTCGGACAGGGGACCTACAATGAGCAGTTCTTC. The chain has TRBV11-3 and TRBJ2-1, with 9 bases identical to TRBD1. The V gene end was trimmed by 5 bases and the J gene end by 2 bases; junction bases not matched to a gene: 4. The germline gives CDR1 SGHNT, CDR2 YENEEA. This CDR3 is 15 amino acids long.

This clone was counted once. The J gene is TRBJ2-3, the V gene TRBV5-1; TRBD2 agrees at 11 bases. The CDR3 covers 16 residues. Germline V gives CDR1 SGHRS, CDR2 YFSETQ. V lost 1 base to trimming and J lost 2 bases; unmatched junction nucleotides: 3. CDR3 nucleotides: TGCGCCAGCAGCTTGACTAGCGGGAGAACCACAGATACGCAGTATTTT. Translated, it gives CASSLTSGRTTDTQYF.

The rearrangement joins TRBV19 to TRBJ1-1; tentatively, D is TRBD1 (6 bases). Germline loops: CDR1 LNHDA, CDR2 SQIVND (reference sequence). Deletions cut 5 bases from V and 7 bases from J, with 11 bases between. The length of the CDR3 is 12 residues. For the CDR3, the DNA is TGTGCCAGTAGTGTCGGGACAATTGAAGCTTTCTTT. Its protein is CASSVGTIEAFF.

The rearrangement uses TRBV2 and TRBJ1-5, with D possibly TRBD1 on 6 matching bases. The CDR3 loop spans 14 amino acids. Germline CDR1 reads SNHLY; CDR2 reads FYNNEI. V lost 6 bases to trimming and J lost 3 bases, with 12 bases between them. Here the CDR3 reads CASRSGQLNQPQHF. Here the CDR3 DNA reads TGTGCCAGCAGGTCCGGACAGCTCAATCAGCCCCAGCATTTT.

The chain employs TRBV7-6 and TRBJ2-1; 7 bases match TRBD2. The CDR3 sequence is 16 residues long. V gave up 3 bases and J gave up 3 bases; unmatched junction bases: 8. Germline CDR1 and CDR2: SGHVS and FNYEAQ. CDR3 DNA sequence: TGTGCCAGCAGCTTGGGCCTAGCGGTCAACTACAATGAGCAGTTCTTC. This translates into CASSLGLAVNYNEQFF.

This clone was observed once. The rearrangement joins TRBV6-2 or TRBV6-3 to TRBJ1-2; 8 bases are a match to TRBD1. The CDR3 sequence is 14 residues long. Trimming at V came to 5 bases and at J to 8 bases, leaving 10 bases not matched to a gene. Germline V gene lookup returns CDR1 MNHEY and CDR2 SVGEGT. The chain's CDR3 is CASSMDRALPGYTF. DNA of the CDR3: TGTGCCAGCAGTATGGACAGGGCTCTCCCAGGCTACACCTTC.

This chain connects TRBV19 to TRBJ1-1, with 8 bases that match TRBD1. Trimming cost V 6 bases and J 8 bases; bases outside gene matches: 5. This CDR3 spans 12 amino acids. Germline-derived CDR1 and CDR2 are LNHDA and SQIVND (reference sequence). The CDR3 spells CASRIDRGEAFF. CDR3 bases: TGTGCCAGTAGGATTGACAGGGGCGAAGCTTTCTTT.

The rearrangement uses TRBV6-1 and TRBJ1-6; 7 nucleotides align to TRBD1. The J segment lost 7 bases and the V segment lost 3 bases, leaving 12 bases of the junction unmatched. This CDR3 is 17 amino acids long. Germline CDR1 MNHNS, CDR2 SASEGT. CDR3 nucleotide sequence: TGTGCCAGCAGTGACTTCACCGGGACAGCAAGGAATTCACCCCTCCACTTT. Translated: CASSDFTGTARNSPLHF.

The table lists this clone with a count of one. CDR3 nucleotides: TGTGCCAGCAGCTTCTCGGGGGGGAACACTGAAGCTTTCTTT. Its protein product is CASSFSGGNTEAFF. The rearrangement uses TRBV5-5 and TRBJ1-1; perhaps TRBD1 as D (5 bases). Germline CDR1 SGHKS, CDR2 YYEKEE (reference sequence). The CDR3 consists of 14 residues. V lost 2 bases, J lost 1 base, and 9 bases lay in between.

Here the CDR3 reads CASSYRQGVEQYF. CDR3 bases: TGTGCCAGCAGCTACAGACAGGGCGTCGAGCAGTACTTC. The J gene is TRBJ2-7, the V gene TRBV3-1 (or the pseudogene TRBV3-2); 7 bases are a match to TRBD1. The CDR3 runs to 13 residues. Germline lookup yields CDR1 LGHDT and CDR2 YNNKEL (reference sequence). Unmatched junction bases numbered 7, after V lost 5 bases and J lost 6 bases.

The chain is built from TRBV2 and TRBJ2-1, with TRBD2 matching over 12 bases. CDR1 is SNHLY, CDR2 FYNNEI, per germline. CDR3 length: 17 amino acids. Trimming took 8 bases from V and 4 from J; bases not matched to a gene: 12. CDR3: CASRFWLAGGPYNEQFF. In DNA form, the CDR3 reads TGTGCCAGCCGGTTCTGGCTAGCGGGAGGGCCGTACAATGAGCAGTTCTTC. Using reference TRBV2 and TRBJ2-1 for the parts outside the CDR3, the full variable domain is EPEVTQTPSHQVTQMGQEVILRCVPISNHLYFYWYRQILGQKVEFLVSFYNNEISEKSEIFDDQFSVERPDGSNFTLKIRSTKLEDSAMYFCASRFWLAGGPYNEQFFGPGTRLTVL.

This clone was observed a few times. The chain joins TRBV2 to TRBJ1-1; TRBD1 agrees at 9 bases. The CDR3 contains 14 residues. V lost 8 bases and J lost 1; bases outside the gene matches: 5. Germline lookup yields CDR1 SNHLY and CDR2 FYNNEI. The CDR3 sequence: CASYLDRGNTEAFF. As DNA, the CDR3 is TGTGCCAGCTACCTGGACAGGGGGAACACTGAAGCTTTCTTT.

The CDR3 sequence is CASSFQARNTEAFF. The CDR3, as DNA: TGTGCCAGCAGTTTTCAGGCGAGGAACACTGAAGCTTTCTTT. The rearrangement joins TRBV27 to TRBJ1-1, with D hard to call. Deletions cut 3 bases from V and 1 base from J, with 9 bases between. CDR3 length equals 14 residues. Germline CDR1 and CDR2: MNHEY and SMNVEV (reference sequence).

The V and J genes are TRBV20-1 and TRBJ2-1; 8 nucleotides line up with TRBD2. Germline CDR1 reads DFQATT; CDR2 reads SNEGSKA (reference sequence). V trimming: 3 bases; J trimming: 0 bases; junction bases outside the gene matches: 7. The CDR3 covers 16 residues. CDR3 in amino acids: CSASSSGPSSYNEQFF. The DNA for the CDR3 is TGCAGTGCTAGTTCTAGCGGGCCATCCTCCTACAATGAGCAGTTCTTC.

In its sample, this clone was seen once. This chain links TRBV12-3 or TRBV12-4 with TRBJ1-2, with D unclear. This CDR3 contains 13 residues. The V end lost 1 base, the J end lost 3 bases, and 6 bases lay between the germline ends. CDR3 sequence: CASSLDGDYGYTF. CDR3 DNA sequence: TGTGCCAGCAGTTTAGACGGGGACTATGGCTACACCTTC.

The CDR3: CASSYSGGNQPQHF. For the CDR3, the DNA is TGTGCCAGCAGTTACAGCGGAGGCAATCAGCCCCAGCATTTT. The rearrangement links TRBV6-2 or TRBV6-3 to TRBJ1-5, with no clear D. This CDR3 region has 14 residues. Germline CDR1 MNHEY, CDR2 SVGEGT. Trimming removed 2 bases at V and 2 bases at J, with 7 bases between.

This chain joins TRBV6-6 and TRBJ2-1; 9 nucleotides line up with TRBD2. Germline trimming cut 5 bases from V and 1 base from J; bases unmatched to any gene: 15. The V gene's germline CDR1 is MNHNY and CDR2 SVGAGI (reference sequence). The CDR3 covers 19 residues. CDR3 nucleotide sequence: TGTGCCAGCAGTCCCCACGTCCGCGGGAGGGCCTCGTCCTACAATGAGCAGTTCTTC. Its translation: CASSPHVRGRASSYNEQFF.

This chain uses TRBV28 with TRBJ1-1, with D possibly matching TRBD1 (5 bases). The CDR3 extends over 14 amino acids. V shed 6 bases and J shed 5 bases, with 16 bases lying between them. Germline V gene lookup returns CDR1 MDHEN and CDR2 SYDVKM. In nucleotides, the CDR3 is TGTGCCAGCAGATTGACACCAGGGAGGACTGAAGCTTTCTTT. Protein: CASRLTPGRTEAFF.

This chain connects TRBV11-2 to TRBJ1-2; 7 positions match TRBD1. V gave up 3 bases and J gave up 8 bases; unmatched junction bases: 6. The length of the CDR3 is 13 residues. Germline loops: CDR1 SGHAT, CDR2 FQNNGV. CDR3: CASSLYRGGGYTF. In DNA form, the CDR3 reads TGTGCCAGCAGCTTGTACAGGGGTGGGGGCTACACCTTC.

The chain joins TRBV28 to TRBJ2-7, with TRBD2 as a possible D gene (6 bases). Germline CDR1 is MDHEN and CDR2 is SYDVKM. The CDR3 length is 15 residues. V gave up 6 bases and J gave up 1 base, with 16 bases separating them. CDR3 protein: CASSPSGGKSYEQYF. CDR3 DNA: TGTGCCAGCAGCCCATCTGGCGGGAAGTCCTACGAGCAGTACTTC.

The rearrangement links TRBV9 to TRBJ1-3, with D possibly TRBD1 on 5 matching bases. V was trimmed by 4 bases and J by 4 bases, leaving 18 bases between them. Germline CDR1 is SGDLS and CDR2 is YYNGEE. The CDR3 has 16 residues. CDR3 region: CASSPNLRVAGNTIYF. CDR3 coding DNA: TGTGCCAGCAGCCCCAACCTCAGGGTAGCAGGAAACACCATATATTTT.

Comments on this clone: Relative to the germline gene, one junction end is altered; a read error may explain this. This rearrangement joins TRBV18 to TRBJ1-2; 10 bases are a match to TRBD1. This CDR3 has 14 residues. The V gene's germline CDR1 is KGHSH and CDR2 LQKENI. The chain's CDR3 is CASSPPRDRGLTHF. The CDR3 nucleotides are TGTGCCAGCTCACCACCTCGGGACAGGGGCCTTACCCACTTC. Looking up the rest from reference TRBV18 and TRBJ1-2 gives the full variable domain: NAGVMQNPRHLVRRRGQEARLRCSPMKGHSHVYWYRQLPEEGLKFMVYLQKENIIDESGMPKERFSAEFPKEGPSILRIQQVVRGDSAAYFCASSPPRDRGLTHFGSGTRLTVV.

J is TRBJ1-1 and V is TRBV5-1, with D tentatively TRBD1 (6 bases). The V end was cut by 2 bases, the J end by 10 bases, with 21 bases between. The CDR3 has 15 residues. In germline, CDR1 is SGHRS, CDR2 YFSETQ. CDR3 protein: CASSFFTRTAQTAFF. As DNA, the CDR3 is TGCGCCAGCAGCTTTTTTACCCGGACAGCTCAAACAGCTTTCTTT.

This clone appeared once. This chain links TRBV5-5 with TRBJ1-1; 7 bases fit TRBD1. V shed 5 bases and J 6 bases; nucleotides not matched to a gene: 10. The CDR3 loop spans 14 amino acids. Germline loops: CDR1 SGHKS, CDR2 YYEKEE (reference sequence). The CDR3 nucleotides read TGTGCCAGCAGGTATCAGGGGGATGTCGCTGAAGCTTTCTTT. Amino acids: CASRYQGDVAEAFF.

This chain uses TRBV30 with TRBJ2-5; D unclear. Germline CDR1 reads GTSNPN; CDR2 reads SVGIG (reference sequence). The CDR3 runs to 14 residues. V dropped 1 base and J dropped 0 bases, with 9 bases sitting between them. This CDR3 reads CAWSASGYQETQYF. The DNA for the CDR3 is TGTGCCTGGAGTGCTTCTGGCTACCAAGAGACCCAGTACTTC.

In its sample, this clone was seen a few times. V is TRBV10-3 and J is TRBJ2-7; the D is unclear. V lost 6 bases to trimming and J lost 0 bases, with 12 bases between them. The CDR3 has 14 residues. CDR1 is ENHRY, CDR2 SYGVKD, per germline. The CDR3 here is CAIRPTDNSYEQYF. CDR3 nucleotide sequence: TGTGCCATCAGACCCACAGACAACTCCTACGAGCAGTACTTC.

V and J are TRBV7-3 and TRBJ2-3, with D possibly TRBD2 on 5 matching bases. The CDR3 has 14 amino acids. Trimming cost V 7 bases and J 5 bases, with 16 bases left between them. Germline V gives CDR1 SGHTA, CDR2 FQGTGA. This CDR3 reads CASTSGMAEDTQYF. CDR3 DNA: TGTGCCAGCACTTCGGGAATGGCAGAAGATACGCAGTATTTT.